This T cell receptor (beta chain) was documented in a study of Ad26.COV2.S vaccination and SARS-CoV-2 variants. Study at large: Once or twice, 56 days apart, Ad26.COV2.S was delivered intramuscularly. Study-level results: Vaccine recipients had higher spike-specific TCR breadth than placebo recipients.

Comment on this clone: Its antigen is unknown.

V lost 5 bases and J 8 bases, leaving 23 bases between the germline ends. CDR1 is SGHRS, CDR2 YFSETQ, per germline. There are 16 residues in the CDR3. The method was immunoSEQ multiplex PCR; TCRdb's version includes in-frame clones alone and lacks a portion of them. Among around 300,000 clones, around nine tenths were seen once, and the ten largest hold around 11%. Treatment given: about 20 received Ad26.COV2.S at low or high dose, single or two shots; roughly five received placebo; per-sample allocation not given. The samples date from day 63 after the first vaccine or placebo injection. Wuhan-strain SARS-CoV-2 spike was expressed by the Ad26 vector that made up the vaccine.

The chain uses TRBV5-1 and TRBJ2-1, with D perhaps given as TRBD1 or TRBD2 (5 bases each). Sequenced here: peripheral blood, sampled in a trial of Ad26.COV2.S vaccine versus placebo. This receptor was obtained from a person between 18 and 65 years old who received the Ad26.COV2.S COVID-19 vaccine or a placebo. The CDR3 reads CASSQAGTTGFDEQFF. DNA for the CDR3: TGCGCCAGCAGTCAGGCAGGGACCACCGGTTTCGATGAGCAGTTCTTC.